This T cell receptor (beta chain) was sequenced during a study of brain T cells in children with intractable seizures. Sample time point: blood from clinic visit 5 months post-surgery; TSC patient then seizure free. Only cases whose brain tissue showed the highest T cell transcript signatures were sequenced. At least one anti-epileptic drug was given before surgery. With regard to this clone: Its cognate antigen is unknown.

Study-wide results and limits: HCMV serostatus was not known, and viral specificity came from CDR3 similarity only.

Clones were read by immunoSEQ multiplex PCR, and TCRdb kept only the in-frame ones, dropping some. The sample records about 340,000 clones, 93% being singletons. Trimming left V 1 base short and J 0 bases short, with 10 bases between. The CDR3 extends over 15 amino acids. Germline V lookup: CDR1 SGHTA, CDR2 FQGTGA. This TCR derives from a boy less than two years old with tuberous sclerosis and intractable seizures. The specimen comprised peripheral blood, sampled approximately 5 months after surgery. This chain joins TRBV7-3 and TRBJ2-7, with D unclear. In nucleotides, the CDR3 is TGTGCCAGCAGCTTAATACGTTTCAGCTCCTACGAGCAGTACTTC. Translating gives CASSLIRFSSYEQYF.